This passage covers 23 T cell receptor beta chains from one sample sequenced in a study of blood T cells in healthy people across ages. Combining a sample-barcoded 5' primer with a J-beta primer mix, a second PCR ran for 7 to 11 cycles. TCRdb re-derived calls from the 5' RACE reads in MiXCR, one entry per CDR3 protein. Of approximately 1,700,000 distinct CDR3 sequences detected, roughly two fifths appear once; the ten largest clones hold under 25%. Sequencing input: blood. These receptors originate from a human donor in good health.

This clonotype has a handful of counts. The chain links TRBV20-1 to TRBJ2-7, with D perhaps TRBD1 (5 bases). This CDR3 spans 13 amino acids. Germline V gives CDR1 DFQATT, CDR2 SNEGSKA (reference sequence). Between the trimmed V and J ends, which lost 3 bases and 1 base, there was a span of 10 bases. This CDR3 is CSARARVSYEQYF. The CDR3 DNA is TGCAGTGCTAGGGCCAGGGTATCCTACGAGCAGTACTTC.

CDR3 in amino acids: CSASQGASNYGYTF. As DNA, the CDR3 is TGCAGCGCTTCACAGGGAGCTTCTAACTATGGCTACACCTTC. The chain links TRBV20-1 to TRBJ1-2, with a tentative D call TRBD1 (6 bases). There are 14 residues in the CDR3. CDR1 is DFQATT and CDR2 is SNEGSKA in the germline V gene (reference sequence).

This chain connects TRBV25-1 to TRBJ2-4; 9 bases are a match to TRBD1. The DNA matches TRBJ2-7 better at its end, which makes the J call doubtful. Per germline, CDR1 MGHDK and CDR2 SYGVNS. This CDR3 is built from 17 residues. The CDR3 protein is CASSEKNAGQGVSEQYF. DNA of the CDR3: TGTGCCAGCAGTGAAAAAAACGCGGGACAGGGTGTATCCGAGCAGTACTTC.

This clonotype showed up just a few times. V usage is TRBV28 and J usage is TRBJ2-4; no clear D. Trimming pared 6 bases from V and 13 bases from J, leaving 16 bases between. This CDR3 has 12 residues. CDR1 is MDHEN, CDR2 SYDVKM, per germline. The CDR3 sequence: CASSTPSEEQYF. The CDR3 DNA follows: TGTGCCAGCAGCACGCCGAGTGAAGAGCAGTACTTC.

This clonotype was counted only a few times. This chain uses TRBV29-1 with TRBJ2-3, with D possibly matching TRBD2 (5 bases). The CDR3 is 12 residues long. Germline V lookup: CDR1 SQVTM, CDR2 ANQGSEA. V lost 7 bases and J lost 2, with 10 bases in between. The CDR3 loop reads CSASSLTDTQYF. CDR3 DNA sequence: TGCAGCGCCTCTAGCCTCACAGATACGCAGTATTTT.

The table lists this clonotype with a few counts. CDR3 DNA: TGCAGTGCTAGAGATGTCGGGGCGGGAGAGACCCAGTACTTC. Encoded protein: CSARDVGAGETQYF. This sequence joins TRBV20-1 and TRBJ2-5; D may match TRBD1 or TRBD2 (5 bases each). V was shortened by 0 bases and J by 4 bases, with 12 bases between the two germline ends. The CDR3 sequence is 14 residues long. Germline V CDR1 and CDR2: DFQATT, SNEGSKA (reference sequence).

The J gene is TRBJ1-3, the V gene TRBV7-2; D gene uncertain. Trimming cost V 3 bases and J 0 bases, with 9 bases left between them. Germline V gene data show CDR1 as SGHTA and CDR2 as FQGNSA. The CDR3 sequence is 15 residues long. Here the CDR3 reads CASSFGVLSGNTIYF. The CDR3 nucleotides are TGTGCCAGCAGCTTCGGGGTTCTCTCTGGAAACACCATATATTTT.

This rearrangement joins TRBV6-6 to TRBJ2-7; perhaps TRBD1 as D (6 bases). V was shortened by 4 bases and J by 2 bases, with 12 bases between the two germline ends. This CDR3 contains 14 residues. CDR1 and CDR2 from the germline V gene are MNHNY and SVGAGI (reference sequence). The CDR3 loop is CASSSGHNTYEQYF. CDR3 bases: TGTGCCAGCAGTTCGGGACATAATACCTACGAGCAGTACTTC.

This clonotype was counted a few times. The CDR3 reads CASSHPGTSVETQYF. The CDR3 nucleotides are TGTGCCAGCAGCCATCCAGGGACTAGCGTGGAGACCCAGTACTTC. This chain links TRBV4-2 with TRBJ2-4, with TRBD2 identical over 10 bases. The end of the DNA aligns better with TRBJ2-5, so the J call may be wrong. This CDR3 contains 15 residues. Per the germline V gene, CDR1 is LGHNA and CDR2 is YNFKEQ.

This chain links TRBV12-5 with TRBJ1-1; D perhaps matches TRBD1 (5 bases). Per the germline V gene, CDR1 is LGHNT and CDR2 is FRNRAP. V dropped 6 bases and J dropped 6 bases, with 14 bases sitting between them. The CDR3 runs to 13 residues. In DNA, the CDR3 is TGTGCTAGTGGGGACGATGGGGCTGCTGAAGCTTTCTTT. This codes for CASGDDGAAEAFF.

The V gene is TRBV20-1, the J gene TRBJ1-1; the D is unclear. Trimming shortened V by 6 bases and J by 3 bases, and 14 bases separated the two germline ends. The CDR3 is 13 residues long. Germline V gives CDR1 DFQATT, CDR2 SNEGSKA (reference sequence). The CDR3 DNA sequence: TGCAGTGCCAGTCGGCGTCGGGACACTGAAGCTTTCTTT. This translates into CSASRRRDTEAFF.

The rearrangement joins TRBV4-1 to TRBJ2-7; unclear D gene. The CDR3 loop spans 15 amino acids. Germline V CDR1 and CDR2: MGHRA, YSYEKL. The germline V and J ends were trimmed by 3 bases and 0 bases, with 12 bases remaining between them. CDR3 nucleotide sequence: TGCGCCAGCAGCCATGTCGAAGGTTACTCCTACGAGCAGTACTTC. Amino acids: CASSHVEGYSYEQYF.

This clonotype was picked up a small number of times. The chain carries TRBV2 and TRBJ1-2; 7 bases align to TRBD1. V shed 6 bases and J 4 bases; nucleotides not matched to a gene: 8. This CDR3 is built from 14 residues. The germline V gene encodes CDR1 SNHLY and CDR2 FYNNEI. CDR3 residues: CASSTTGDTYGYTF. The CDR3 region has the DNA TGTGCCAGCAGCACTACAGGGGATACCTATGGCTACACCTTC.

As concerns this clonotype: A much larger clone lies a single base off, so this may be a read error. The chain joins TRBV7-2 to TRBJ2-3, with D tentatively TRBD1 or TRBD2 (5 bases each). The CDR3 has 14 amino acids. The V end lost 4 bases, the J end lost 4 bases, and 12 bases lay between the germline ends. The germline V gene encodes CDR1 SGHTA and CDR2 FQGNSA. The CDR3 DNA follows: TGTGCCAGCAGCTGGGACGGCAACGCAGATACGCAGTATTTT. Translated: CASSWDGNADTQYF.

This clonotype has just a few counts. CDR3 amino acids: CASSQGTSGGSYEQYF. The CDR3 coding sequence is TGCGCCAGCAGCCAGGGTACTAGCGGGGGCTCCTACGAGCAGTACTTC. The chain combines TRBV4-3 with TRBJ2-7, with 11 bases that match TRBD2. CDR3 length: 16 residues. Looked up from germline, CDR1 is LGHNA and CDR2 is YSLEER. V was pared by 3 bases and J by 0 bases, with 4 bases of the junction left unmatched.

In its sample, this clonotype was seen a few times. J is TRBJ1-6 and V is TRBV4-1; maybe TRBD1 (5 bases). The germline V gene has CDR1 MGHRA and CDR2 YSYEKL. The CDR3 covers 13 residues. With 1 base removed from V and 18 bases from J, the gap between germline ends came to 16 bases. Here the CDR3 reads CASSQGLRGYPHF. For the CDR3, the DNA is TGCGCCAGCAGCCAAGGTCTTAGGGGCTACCCCCACTTT.

This clonotype was seen more than once but under ten times. The rearrangement uses TRBV6-5 and TRBJ2-7; the D call may be TRBD1 or TRBD2 (6 bases each). The germline V gene has CDR1 MNHEY and CDR2 SVGAGI. The V end lost 4 bases, the J end lost 6 bases, and 16 bases lay between the germline ends. The CDR3 contains 14 residues. In nucleotides, the CDR3 is TGTGCCAGCAGTTGGACTGCAGGAGGGGGCGAGCAGTACTTC. It yields the protein CASSWTAGGGEQYF.

The rearrangement uses TRBV9 and TRBJ2-3; TRBD1 aligns across 10 bases. V shed 3 bases, J shed 4 bases, and the junction held 5 bases outside the gene matches. Germline V lookup: CDR1 SGDLS, CDR2 YYNGEE. The CDR3 spans 15 residues. This chain's CDR3 is CASSGTGGRSDTQYF. The CDR3 DNA reads TGTGCCAGCAGCGGGACAGGGGGAAGATCAGATACGCAGTATTTT.

The genes are TRBV5-1 and TRBJ2-7; TRBD1 is a possible D gene (6 bases). The CDR3 consists of 15 residues. Trimming shortened V by 1 base and J by 7 bases, and 18 bases separated the two germline ends. Germline assignment: CDR1 SGHRS and CDR2 YFSETQ. CDR3 sequence: CASSLIPGARREQYF. The CDR3 region has the DNA TGCGCCAGCAGCTTGATTCCAGGGGCGCGGAGAGAGCAGTACTTC.

The V gene is TRBV2, the J gene TRBJ2-3; 10 bases match TRBD2. With 5 bases clipped from V and 6 bases from J, the junction kept 8 bases outside the gene matches. This CDR3 has 15 amino acids. Germline lookup yields CDR1 SNHLY and CDR2 FYNNEI. This CDR3 is CASSSSGGKGDTQYF. The CDR3, as DNA: TGTGCCAGCAGTTCTAGCGGGGGTAAGGGGGATACGCAGTATTTT.

The V call is TRBV12-3 or TRBV12-4, the J call TRBJ2-5; 13 bases align to TRBD2. The CDR3 contains 16 residues. V shed 2 bases, J shed 7 bases, and the junction held 7 bases outside the gene matches. CDR3 DNA sequence: TGTGCCAGCAGTTTAACTAGCGGGGGGGATATTGGGACCCAGTACTTC. This encodes CASSLTSGGDIGTQYF.

This clonotype was recorded a few times. The chain recombines TRBV3-1 with TRBJ1-1; the D is unclear. With 3 bases removed from V and 1 base from J, the gap between germline ends came to 18 bases. The V gene's germline CDR1 is LGHDT and CDR2 YNNKEL (reference sequence). The CDR3 contains 17 residues. The CDR3 DNA is TGTGCCAGCAGCCAGCCCGCTATCGGACTTCCGAACACTGAAGCTTTCTTT. It translates to CASSQPAIGLPNTEAFF.

This chain uses TRBV4-1 with TRBJ2-3; D gene uncertain. Germline-derived CDR1 and CDR2 are MGHRA and YSYEKL. This CDR3 contains 13 residues. V gave up 2 bases and J gave up 2 bases, with 5 bases separating them. CDR3: CASSQPNTDTQYF. The DNA of the CDR3 is TGCGCCAGCAGCCAACCTAACACAGATACGCAGTATTTT.